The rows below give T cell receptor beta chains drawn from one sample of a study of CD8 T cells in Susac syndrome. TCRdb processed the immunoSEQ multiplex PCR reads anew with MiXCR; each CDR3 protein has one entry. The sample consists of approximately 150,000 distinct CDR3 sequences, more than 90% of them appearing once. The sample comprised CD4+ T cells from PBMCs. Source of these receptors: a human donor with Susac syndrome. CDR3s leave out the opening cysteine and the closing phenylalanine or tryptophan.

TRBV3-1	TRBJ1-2	ASSQGVGDGYT
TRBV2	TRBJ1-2	ASSEVGASVKGYT
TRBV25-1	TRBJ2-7	ASSATGTGRYEQY
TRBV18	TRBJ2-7	ASSPLSLQGRNRAYEQY
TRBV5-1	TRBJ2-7	ATAPSGRYEQY
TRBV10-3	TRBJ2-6	AFDFSGANVLT
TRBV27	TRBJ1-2	ASSSSGIGGYT
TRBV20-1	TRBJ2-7	SAREWQSSYEQY
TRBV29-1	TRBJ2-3	SVEASGGAFTDTQY
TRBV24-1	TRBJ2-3	ATSDLYRPGGNADTQY
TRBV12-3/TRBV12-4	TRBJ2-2	ASSPLRDSNTGELF
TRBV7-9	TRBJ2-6	ASSPSVSGANVLT
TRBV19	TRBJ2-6	ASSTMDSGANVLT
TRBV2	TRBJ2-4	ASQSHPGNIQY
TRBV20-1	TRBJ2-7	SAKREGGYEQY
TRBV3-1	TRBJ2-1	ASSNRVNEQF
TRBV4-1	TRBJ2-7	ASSQGLAGVSYEQY
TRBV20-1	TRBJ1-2	SASPPPGEGYT
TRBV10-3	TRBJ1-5	AGGTGGYQPQH
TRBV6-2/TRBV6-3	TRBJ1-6	ASSYGIEGRSPLH
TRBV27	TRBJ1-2	ASSPRQAGYGYT
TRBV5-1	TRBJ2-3	ASSQHAGPGASGRVTQY
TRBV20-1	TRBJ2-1	SARPRRPEGGLDSYNEQF
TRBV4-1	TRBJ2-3	ASSPRLLTDTQY
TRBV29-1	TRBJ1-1	SGGDRNTEAF
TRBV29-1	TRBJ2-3	SAPSQGATYSDTQY
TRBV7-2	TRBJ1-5	ASSSQVMAAQH
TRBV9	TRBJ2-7	ASSVEAGPYEQY
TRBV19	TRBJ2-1	ASSMTGRSYNEQF
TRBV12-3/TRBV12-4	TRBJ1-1	ASSLEGGTEAF
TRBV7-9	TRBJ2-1	ASKLSIYRVRSYNEQF
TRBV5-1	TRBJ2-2	ASSLGAGSGTGELF
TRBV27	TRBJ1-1	ASSRWGQFAF
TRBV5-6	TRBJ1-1	ASSLLRTEAF
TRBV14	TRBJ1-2	ASSHQQGWYGYT
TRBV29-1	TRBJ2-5	SVDSTQGETQY
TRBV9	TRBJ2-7	ASSVELGEQY
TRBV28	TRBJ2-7	ASSQIAGGYYEQY
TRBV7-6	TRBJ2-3	ASSLRGTSGTDTQY
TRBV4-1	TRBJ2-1	ASSQRTSGVPEQF
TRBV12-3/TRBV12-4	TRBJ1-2	ASSSTRRDYGYT